Included here is one TCR beta chain sequence, with context. What it binds is unknown. Germline V lookup: CDR1 SQVTM, CDR2 ANQGSEA. CDR3 size: 14 residues. UMI-labeled TRB cDNA libraries were prepared by 5' RACE. TCRdb reprocessed the 5' RACE reads, with one entry per CDR3 protein and no DNA. The sample totals some 68,000 distinct CDR3 sequences. This entry is derived from a study of CXCR3-negative and CXCR3-positive naive CD8 T cells. Points from the study as a whole: More hydrophobic TRB CDR3s were found in CXCR3-positive naive cells than in CXCR3-negative naive cells.

Within the CD8+ T cell compartment, naive cells were CD45RO-CCR7+CD27+CD95-. Sequenced: naive CXCR3+ CD8+ T cells from blood. Subset: CD45RO-CCR7+CD27+CD95- naive CD8+ T cells expressing CXCR3 (TNR3+). The chain employs TRBV29-1 and TRBJ2-5; TCRdb designates TRBD1, a call that cannot be tested without DNA. The source of this sequence is a human donor in good health. Some clones in this sample may be carry-over from other donors' samples. CDR3 protein: CSVELASGGETQYF. The full variable domain, rest sourced from reference TRBV29-1 and TRBJ2-5, is SAVISQKPSRDICQRGTSLTIQCQVDSQVTMMFWYRQQPGQSLTLIATANQGSEATYESGFVIDKFPISRPNLTFSTLTVSNMSPEDSSIYLCSVELASGGETQYFGPGTRLLVL.